This T cell receptor (beta chain) came from a study of blood T cell repertoires in COVID-19. Study summary: The analysed material was cDNA or gDNA that came from T cells, B-cell-depleted T cells, or PBMCs.

V lost 1 base to trimming and J lost 3 bases, with 4 bases between them. Germline CDR1 reads KGHDR; CDR2 reads SFDVKD. The CDR3 extends over 13 amino acids. Original data processing: Reference gene primer amplification gave estimated nucleated cell counts. The table came from immunoSEQ multiplex PCR; TCRdb's copy has only in-frame clones and leaves some out. The V and J calls and clone size come from that table; D and trimming were worked out from the DNA. The sample holds about 71,000 clones, roughly 88% seen once. This clonotype originated in a human donor in a cohort sampled during active COVID-19. The rearrangement uses TRBV24-1 and TRBJ2-3, with D uncertain. Sample: peripheral blood. The CDR3 region has the DNA TGTGCCACCAGTGATTTCAGGACAGATACGCAGTATTTT. Translated: CATSDFRTDTQYF.